The next 14 T cell receptor beta chains were all read from a single sample in a study of siplizumab effects on memory and regulatory T cells. Repertoires were generated with immunoSEQ multiplex PCR, while TCRdb's copy carries only in-frame clones and drops some. The profile shows 97,000 or so clones, 92% of them singletons. The material sequenced was CD4+ T cells sorted from blood. All receptors come from a human donor in good health.

The V call is TRBV11-2, the J call TRBJ2-3; 13 bases are a match to TRBD2. Germline CDR1 is SGHAT and CDR2 is FQNNGV. The CDR3 extends over 17 amino acids. J was trimmed by 4 bases and V by 5 bases; bases with no gene match: 9. The CDR3 is CASSVGTSGNHPDTQYF. CDR3 bases: TGTGCCAGCAGCGTGGGGACTAGCGGGAATCACCCAGATACGCAGTATTTT.

The chain carries TRBV5-1 and TRBJ2-7; weak D call: TRBD1 (6 bases). The CDR3 runs to 14 residues. Germline values: CDR1 SGHRS, CDR2 YFSETQ. The V end was cut by 4 bases, the J end by 4 bases, with 15 bases between. The CDR3 nucleotides are TGCGCCAGCAGCCCAGGGGTTCCAGCTTACGAGCAGTACTTC. Its protein is CASSPGVPAYEQYF.

The table lists this clone with a few counts. V gene TRBV19 combines with J gene TRBJ2-5, with 12 bases aligning to TRBD1. Unmatched junction bases numbered 1, after V lost 7 bases and J lost 1 base. The CDR3 is 14 residues long. In germline, CDR1 is LNHDA, CDR2 SQIVND (reference sequence). The CDR3 spells CASKGQGAQETQYF. The DNA of the CDR3 is TGTGCCAGTAAGGGACAGGGGGCCCAAGAGACCCAGTACTTC.

V gene TRBV7-3 combines with J gene TRBJ2-5; D ambiguous. The length of the CDR3 is 15 residues. Germline V lookup: CDR1 SGHTA, CDR2 FQGTGA. V lost 5 bases, J lost 5 bases, and 18 bases lay in between. The DNA for the CDR3 is TGTGCCAGCAGCCCTCTCGGCACCCTGGGGGAGACCCAGTACTTC. Translating gives CASSPLGTLGETQYF.

The chain carries TRBV19 and TRBJ1-5; perhaps TRBD1 as D (6 bases). Trimming cost V 6 bases and J 0 bases, with 18 bases left between them. This CDR3 has 17 amino acids. Germline V lookup: CDR1 LNHDA, CDR2 SQIVND (reference sequence). CDR3 DNA: TGTGCCAGTAGGTCAAAGACCAGGGGACTTAGCAATCAGCCCCAGCATTTT. Translated, it gives CASRSKTRGLSNQPQHF.

The V gene is TRBV19, the J gene TRBJ2-5, with D possibly called TRBD1 or TRBD2 (5 bases each). The V gene's germline CDR1 is LNHDA and CDR2 SQIVND (reference sequence). The CDR3 length is 14 residues. V dropped 6 bases and J dropped 4 bases, with 15 bases sitting between them. For the CDR3, the DNA is TGTGCCAGTAGCTCGGGTTCGGGGCTAGAGACCCAGTACTTC. Translated, it gives CASSSGSGLETQYF.

This rearrangement joins TRBV6-6 to TRBJ2-3, with 9 bases identical to TRBD2. Germline lookup yields CDR1 MNHNY and CDR2 SVGAGI (reference sequence). J gave up 2 bases and V 7 bases, and 7 bases lay outside the gene matches. The length of the CDR3 is 15 residues. The CDR3 region has the DNA TGTGCCAGCACCAATAGCGGGAGAGTCACAGATACGCAGTATTTT. As protein: CASTNSGRVTDTQYF.

The chain employs TRBV6-6 and TRBJ2-2, with D uncertain. The CDR3 runs 12 residues. V lost 2 bases to trimming and J lost 6 bases, with 4 bases between them. Germline values: CDR1 MNHNY, CDR2 SVGAGI (reference sequence). The CDR3: CASSYRPGELFF. The CDR3, as DNA: TGTGCCAGCAGTTACCGGCCCGGGGAGCTGTTTTTT.

The V and J genes are TRBV6-1 and TRBJ2-1; weak D call: TRBD1 (5 bases). Germline loops: CDR1 MNHNS, CDR2 SASEGT. The CDR3 has 12 residues. The CDR3: CAGEKSYNEQFF. DNA for the CDR3: TGTGCAGGGGAAAAGTCCTACAATGAGCAGTTCTTC.

This chain's CDR3 is CASSQIGTGTNIQYF. CDR3 sequence (DNA): TGTGCCAGCAGCCAAATCGGGACAGGGACCAACATTCAGTACTTC. This chain connects TRBV9 to TRBJ2-4; 9 bases line up with TRBD1. V trimming: 4 bases; J trimming: 7 bases; junction bases outside the gene matches: 9. This CDR3 has 15 residues. CDR1 SGDLS and CDR2 YYNGEE come from the germline V gene.

The CDR3 region is CASRAKDGNTGELFF. The CDR3 DNA reads TGTGCCAGCAGGGCGAAAGACGGGAACACCGGGGAGCTGTTTTTT. The chain uses TRBV2 and TRBJ2-2; no clear D. The CDR3 spans 15 residues. Deletions cut 6 bases from V and 1 base from J, with 12 bases between. Germline CDR1 SNHLY, CDR2 FYNNEI.

The chain uses TRBV6-1 and TRBJ1-3; no clear D gene. The V and J ends lost 5 bases and 3 bases respectively, with 2 bases between them. In germline, CDR1 is MNHNS, CDR2 SASEGT. This CDR3 has 11 amino acids. For the CDR3, the DNA is TGTGCCAGCAGTTTTGGAAACACCATATATTTT. Translating it yields CASSFGNTIYF.

The chain is built from TRBV9 and TRBJ2-1; 11 bases agree with TRBD2. V was clipped by 0 bases and J by 5 bases; unmatched bases: 7. Germline CDR1 reads SGDLS; CDR2 reads YYNGEE. The length of the CDR3 is 17 residues. This CDR3 is CASSVAGTSGENNEQFF. The DNA for the CDR3 is TGTGCCAGCAGCGTAGCCGGGACTAGCGGAGAAAACAATGAGCAGTTCTTC.

This rearrangement joins TRBV10-3 to TRBJ2-3; 11 bases align to TRBD2. Looked up from germline, CDR1 is ENHRY and CDR2 is SYGVKD. The ends lost 2 bases at V and 3 bases at J; junction bases unmatched: 7. The CDR3 spans 17 residues. The CDR3 nucleotides are TGTGCCATCAGTGAGACAACTAGCGGGAGCCCAACAGATACGCAGTATTTT. It specifies CAISETTSGSPTDTQYF.